Sequencing of this T cell receptor (beta chain) was carried out in a study of cytomegalovirus exposure and HLA in healthy donors. General observations from the study: Approximately 18,000 TCR beta sequences were associated with HLA alleles at 0.05 false discovery rate in a later analysis. Among TCR sequences, most were rare, though some public TCRs appeared in many donors.

Comment on this clone: Its antigen remains unidentified.

PCR primers comprised 60 Vbeta and 13 Jbeta primers. This table comes from immunoSEQ multiplex PCR, and its TCRdb copy is limited to in-frame clones, with some not included. Of about 120,000 clones in the sample, 83% were seen once. Germline V CDR1 and CDR2: GTSNPN, SVGIG (reference sequence). This CDR3 comprises 10 residues. Trimming cost V 5 bases and J 6 bases, with 6 bases left between them. Material for sequencing was PBMCs. The chain links TRBV30 to TRBJ2-3, with D possibly TRBD2 on 6 matching bases. The source is a woman aged 35 to 49 in good health and CMV-seropositive. CDR3 in DNA: TGTGCCTGGGGGGGGGATACGCAGTATTTT. Its protein product is CAWGGDTQYF.